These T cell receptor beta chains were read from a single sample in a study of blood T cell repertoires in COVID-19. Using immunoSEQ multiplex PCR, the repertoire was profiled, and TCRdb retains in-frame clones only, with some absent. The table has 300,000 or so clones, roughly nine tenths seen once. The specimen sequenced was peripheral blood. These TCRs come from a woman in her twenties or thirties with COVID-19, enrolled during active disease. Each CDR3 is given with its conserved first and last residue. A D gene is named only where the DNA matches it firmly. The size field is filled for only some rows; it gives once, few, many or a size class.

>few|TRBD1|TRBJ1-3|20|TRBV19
TGTGCCAGTAGTATAGGCCGGACAGGGGACCTAGGGGACTCTGGAAACACCATATATTTT
CASSIGRTGDLGDSGNTIYF
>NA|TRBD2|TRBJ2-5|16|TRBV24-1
TGTGCCACCAGTGATTTTGGGACTAGCGGGAGAGAGACCCAGTACTTC
CATSDFGTSGRETQYF
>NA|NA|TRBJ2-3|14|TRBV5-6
TGTGCCAGCAGCTTAACAGATGCCACAGATACGCAGTATTTT
CASSLTDATDTQYF
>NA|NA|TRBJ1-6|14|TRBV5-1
TGCGCCAGCAGCTTGGGACAGGATAATTCACCCCTCCACTTT
CASSLGQDNSPLHF
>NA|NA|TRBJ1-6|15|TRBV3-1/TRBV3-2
TGTGCCAGCAGCCAATTTCCAGGGCCCGGTTCACCCCTCCACTTT
CASSQFPGPGSPLHF
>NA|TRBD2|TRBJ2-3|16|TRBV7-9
TGTGCCAGCAGCTTGACTAGCGGGAGGGCCACAGATACGCAGTATTTT
CASSLTSGRATDTQYF
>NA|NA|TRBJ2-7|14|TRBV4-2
TGTGCCAGCAGCCAAGAGCCAGGGTCTTACGAGCAGTACTTC
CASSQEPGSYEQYF
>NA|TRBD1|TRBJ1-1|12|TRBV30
TGTGCCTGGAGTGGGACAGGGTACGGGGCTTTCTTT
CAWSGTGYGAFF
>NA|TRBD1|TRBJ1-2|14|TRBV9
TGTGCCAGCAGCCCCCGAGGACAGGGCTATGGCTACACCTTC
CASSPRGQGYGYTF
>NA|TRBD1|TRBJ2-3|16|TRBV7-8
TGTGCCAGCAGCCCAAGACAGGGTGCTAGCACAGATACGCAGTATTTT
CASSPRQGASTDTQYF
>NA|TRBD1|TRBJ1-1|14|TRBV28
TGTGCCAGCAGCAGACAGGGGGCCGGTTTTGAAGCTTTCTTT
CASSRQGAGFEAFF
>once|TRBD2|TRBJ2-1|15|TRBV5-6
TGTGCCAGCAGTTGGACTAGCGGGAGGGTCAATGAGCAGTTCTTC
CASSWTSGRVNEQFF
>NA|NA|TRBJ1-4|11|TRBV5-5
TGTGCCAGCAACACGAATGAAAAACTGTTTTTT
CASNTNEKLFF
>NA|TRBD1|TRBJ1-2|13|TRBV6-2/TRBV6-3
TGTGCCAGCAGTCGACAGGGAATGGACGGCTACACCTTC
CASSRQGMDGYTF
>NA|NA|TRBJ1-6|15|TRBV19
TGTGCCACCCAGGAGACAGGAAGTGCCGTCGAAACCCTCCACTTT
CATQETGSAVETLHF
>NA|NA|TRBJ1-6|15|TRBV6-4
TGTGCCAGCAGTTTTGACACTGGTCATAATTCACCCCTCCACTTT
CASSFDTGHNSPLHF
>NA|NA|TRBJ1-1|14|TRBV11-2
TGTGCCAGCAGCCCCTCCCGGGGAGGGTGGGAAGCTTTCTTT
CASSPSRGGWEAFF
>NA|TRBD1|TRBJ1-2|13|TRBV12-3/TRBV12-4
TGTGCCAGCAGTTTTCCGGACAGGGGCGGCTACACCTTC
CASSFPDRGGYTF
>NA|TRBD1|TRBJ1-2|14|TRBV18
TGTGCCAGCTCGGGGACAGGGGACAACTATGGCTACACCTTC
CASSGTGDNYGYTF
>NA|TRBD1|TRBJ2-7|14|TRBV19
TGTGCCAGTAGTATCGCAGGGGGCCTAATCGAGCAGTACTTC
CASSIAGGLIEQYF
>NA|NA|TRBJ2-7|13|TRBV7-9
TGTGCCAGCAGCTCCGTCAATGAGGGCGAGCAGTACTTC
CASSSVNEGEQYF
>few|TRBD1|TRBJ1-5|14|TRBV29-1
TGCAGCGTCGCCACAGGGGGAGGAAATCAGCCCCAGCATTTT
CSVATGGGNQPQHF
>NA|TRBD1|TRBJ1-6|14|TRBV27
TGTGCCAGCAGTCCGGGACAGGCCGAGTCACCCCTCCACTTT
CASSPGQAESPLHF
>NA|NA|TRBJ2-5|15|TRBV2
TGTGCCAGCAGTGAGCGCGCAGGGGGGCAAGAGACCCAGTACTTC
CASSERAGGQETQYF
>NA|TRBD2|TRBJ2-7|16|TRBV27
TGTGCCAGCAGTACGCGACTAGCGGGAGGGCCTTGGGAGCAGTACTTC
CASSTRLAGGPWEQYF
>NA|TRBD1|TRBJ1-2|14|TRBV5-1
TGCGCCAGCAGCCCGGGACAGGGGGTCGGAGGCTACACCTTC
CASSPGQGVGGYTF
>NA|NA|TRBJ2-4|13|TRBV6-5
TGTGCCAGCAGTTCGCCCTATCGGGACATTCAGTACTTC
CASSSPYRDIQYF
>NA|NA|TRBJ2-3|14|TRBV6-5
TGTGCCAGCAGTTATGTCAGGGCATCGGATACGCAGTATTTT
CASSYVRASDTQYF
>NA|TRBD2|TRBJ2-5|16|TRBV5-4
TGTGCCAGCAGCTTAGCGGGAGGGTTGTACCAAGAGACCCAGTACTTC
CASSLAGGLYQETQYF
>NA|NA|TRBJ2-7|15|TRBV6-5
TGTGCCAGCAGTTACGAGCAGGGGAGTACCTACGAGCAGTACTTC
CASSYEQGSTYEQYF
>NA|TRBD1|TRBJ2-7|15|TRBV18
TGTGCCAGCTCACGCATTACTGGGACAGTCTACGAGCAGTACTTC
CASSRITGTVYEQYF
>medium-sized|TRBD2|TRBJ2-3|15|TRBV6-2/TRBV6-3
TGTGCCAGCAGTAGCGGGAGGGCTAGCACAGATACGCAGTATTTT
CASSSGRASTDTQYF
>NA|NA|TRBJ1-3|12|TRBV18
TGTGCCAGCTCACCGGAGGGAAACACCATATATTTT
CASSPEGNTIYF
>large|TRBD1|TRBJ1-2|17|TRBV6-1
TGTGCCAGCAGTGAAGTTGGGGACAGGGTAGCTAACTATGGCTACACCTTC
CASSEVGDRVANYGYTF
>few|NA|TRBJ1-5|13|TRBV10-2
TGCGCCAGCAGTGTTACACACAATCAGCCCCAGCATTTT
CASSVTHNQPQHF
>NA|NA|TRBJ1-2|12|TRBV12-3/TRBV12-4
TGTGCCAGCAGTTTGAAGCCTTGGGGCTACACCTTC
CASSLKPWGYTF
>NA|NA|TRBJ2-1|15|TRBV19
TGTGCCAGTAACCGGCCCCGGGAAGCCTACAATGAGCAGTTCTTC
CASNRPREAYNEQFF